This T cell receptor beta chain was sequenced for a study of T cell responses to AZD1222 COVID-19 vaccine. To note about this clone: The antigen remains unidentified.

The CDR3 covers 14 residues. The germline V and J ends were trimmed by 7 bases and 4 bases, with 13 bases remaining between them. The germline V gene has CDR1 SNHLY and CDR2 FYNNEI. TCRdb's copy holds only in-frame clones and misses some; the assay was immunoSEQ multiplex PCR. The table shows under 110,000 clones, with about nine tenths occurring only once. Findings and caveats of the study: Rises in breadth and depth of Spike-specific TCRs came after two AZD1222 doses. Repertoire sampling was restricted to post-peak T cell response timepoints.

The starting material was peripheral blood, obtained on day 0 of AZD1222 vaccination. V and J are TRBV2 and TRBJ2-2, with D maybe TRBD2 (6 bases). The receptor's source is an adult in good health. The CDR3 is CASTGERLTGELFF. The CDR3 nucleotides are TGTGCCAGCACGGGGGAGCGACTCACCGGGGAGCTGTTTTTT.